This is a list of T cell receptor beta chains from one sample in a study of blood T cell repertoires in COVID-19. Generated by immunoSEQ multiplex PCR, the TCRdb table keeps only in-frame clones and is missing some. The table lists 300,000 to 450,000 clones, over 75% of them singletons, with more than 1% in the top ten. Sequencing was performed on PBMCs or T cells enriched from blood (not recorded which). These receptors all come from a woman in her 30s who had recovered from COVID-19. Each CDR3 is given with its conserved first and last residue. A D gene is named only where the DNA matches it firmly. Some rows mark clone size as missing; the rest say once, few, many or name a class of expanded clone.

j_call: TRBJ1-3; v_call: TRBV4-3; clone_size: once; d_call: NA; cdr3_aa: CASSQVGGAGNTIYF; cdr3_nt: TGCGCCAGCAGCCAAGTGGGGGGAGCTGGAAACACCATATATTTT
j_call: TRBJ2-2; v_call: TRBV2; clone_size: NA; d_call: NA; cdr3_aa: CASSVGNTGELFF; cdr3_nt: TGTGCCAGCAGTGTCGGTAACACCGGGGAGCTGTTTTTT
j_call: TRBJ1-2; v_call: TRBV28; clone_size: NA; d_call: NA; cdr3_aa: CASSLAGNYGYTF; cdr3_nt: TGTGCCAGCAGTTTAGCAGGGAACTATGGCTACACCTTC
j_call: TRBJ2-5; v_call: TRBV2; clone_size: NA; d_call: TRBD2; cdr3_aa: CASSRRTSGAWETQYF; cdr3_nt: TGTGCCAGCAGTCGCCGGACTAGCGGGGCATGGGAGACCCAGTACTTC
j_call: TRBJ1-1; v_call: TRBV5-1; clone_size: NA; d_call: NA; cdr3_aa: CASSLSNRASGMGNTEAFF; cdr3_nt: TGCGCCAGCAGCCTATCCAACAGGGCGTCGGGTATGGGGAACACTGAAGCTTTCTTT
j_call: TRBJ2-4; v_call: TRBV24-1; clone_size: NA; d_call: NA; cdr3_aa: CATSGPGIDIQYF; cdr3_nt: TGTGCCACCAGTGGCCCGGGTATTGACATTCAGTACTTC
j_call: TRBJ1-3; v_call: TRBV11-2; clone_size: NA; d_call: NA; cdr3_aa: CASSLGQTGNTIYF; cdr3_nt: TGTGCCAGCAGCTTAGGACAAACTGGAAACACCATATATTTT
j_call: TRBJ2-1; v_call: TRBV3-1/TRBV3-2; clone_size: NA; d_call: TRBD1; cdr3_aa: CASGETGANNEQFF; cdr3_nt: TGTGCCAGCGGAGAGACAGGGGCAAACAATGAGCAGTTCTTC
j_call: TRBJ2-7; v_call: TRBV3-1/TRBV3-2; clone_size: NA; d_call: NA; cdr3_aa: CASSQAIWDRGYEQYF; cdr3_nt: TGTGCCAGCAGCCAAGCTATCTGGGACCGGGGGTACGAGCAGTACTTC
j_call: TRBJ2-3; v_call: TRBV7-9; clone_size: NA; d_call: NA; cdr3_aa: CASSLLGLERTDTQYF; cdr3_nt: TGTGCCAGCAGCTTACTGGGACTCGAAAGAACAGATACGCAGTATTTT
j_call: TRBJ1-1; v_call: TRBV5-4; clone_size: NA; d_call: NA; cdr3_aa: CASSFKSGNTEAFF; cdr3_nt: TGTGCCAGCAGCTTTAAGTCAGGGAACACTGAAGCTTTCTTT
j_call: TRBJ2-1; v_call: TRBV19; clone_size: NA; d_call: TRBD1; cdr3_aa: CASSTPRQGVSQRDNEQFF; cdr3_nt: TGTGCCAGTAGTACACCTCGACAGGGGGTATCCCAAAGAGACAATGAGCAGTTCTTC
j_call: TRBJ2-1; v_call: TRBV10-3; clone_size: once; d_call: TRBD2; cdr3_aa: CAITRGTSGGNEQFF; cdr3_nt: TGTGCCATCACCCGAGGGACTAGCGGGGGGAACGAGCAGTTCTTC
j_call: TRBJ2-5; v_call: TRBV3-1/TRBV3-2; clone_size: NA; d_call: NA; cdr3_aa: CASSQESPGVQETQYF; cdr3_nt: TGTGCCAGCAGCCAAGAATCCCCGGGAGTACAAGAGACCCAGTACTTC
j_call: TRBJ2-1; v_call: TRBV5-6; clone_size: once; d_call: NA; cdr3_aa: CASRVEKQGYYNEQFF; cdr3_nt: TGTGCCAGCAGGGTTGAGAAACAGGGTTACTACAATGAGCAGTTCTTC
j_call: TRBJ1-6; v_call: TRBV6-4; clone_size: NA; d_call: TRBD1; cdr3_aa: CASKGTGDNSPLHF; cdr3_nt: TGTGCCAGCAAGGGGACAGGGGATAATTCACCCCTCCACTTT
j_call: TRBJ2-7; v_call: TRBV23-1; clone_size: NA; d_call: TRBD1; cdr3_aa: CASSEGQGVPYEQYF; cdr3_nt: TGCGCCAGCAGCGAAGGACAGGGGGTTCCCTACGAGCAGTACTTC
j_call: TRBJ2-1; v_call: TRBV19; clone_size: NA; d_call: TRBD1; cdr3_aa: CASSTTGGDEQFF; cdr3_nt: TGTGCCAGTAGTACGACAGGGGGGGATGAGCAGTTCTTC
j_call: TRBJ1-2; v_call: TRBV28; clone_size: NA; d_call: TRBD1; cdr3_aa: CASSRDSRSYGYTF; cdr3_nt: TGTGCCAGCAGCCGGGACAGCCGGTCCTATGGCTACACCTTC
j_call: TRBJ1-3; v_call: TRBV7-2; clone_size: NA; d_call: TRBD1; cdr3_aa: CASSQGTDSGNTIYF; cdr3_nt: TGTGCCAGCAGCCAAGGGACAGACTCTGGAAACACCATATATTTT
j_call: TRBJ1-4; v_call: TRBV6-5; clone_size: NA; d_call: NA; cdr3_aa: CASRQRMISDEKLFF; cdr3_nt: TGTGCCAGCAGGCAAAGGATGATTAGCGATGAAAAACTGTTTTTT
j_call: TRBJ2-7; v_call: TRBV3-1/TRBV3-2; clone_size: NA; d_call: NA; cdr3_aa: CASSPSGLNYEQYF; cdr3_nt: TGTGCCAGCAGCCCCTCAGGGTTAAACTACGAGCAGTACTTC
j_call: TRBJ1-1; v_call: TRBV12-3/TRBV12-4; clone_size: once; d_call: NA; cdr3_aa: CASERQLNTEAFF; cdr3_nt: TGTGCCAGCGAGCGACAGCTTAACACTGAAGCTTTCTTT
j_call: TRBJ1-2; v_call: TRBV7-9; clone_size: NA; d_call: TRBD1; cdr3_aa: CASSHGTGNKINYGYTF; cdr3_nt: TGTGCCAGCAGCCATGGGACAGGGAACAAAATAAACTATGGCTACACCTTC
j_call: TRBJ2-7; v_call: TRBV4-2; clone_size: few; d_call: TRBD2; cdr3_aa: CASSQDLPSSGEQSYEQYF; cdr3_nt: TGTGCCAGCAGCCAAGACCTTCCCTCTAGCGGGGAACAATCCTACGAGCAGTACTTC
j_call: TRBJ1-2; v_call: TRBV18; clone_size: NA; d_call: NA; cdr3_aa: CASSPDRTNYGYTF; cdr3_nt: TGTGCCAGCTCTCCGGACAGAACTAACTATGGCTACACCTTC
j_call: TRBJ2-3; v_call: TRBV3-1/TRBV3-2; clone_size: NA; d_call: NA; cdr3_aa: CASSPDTGATDTQYF; cdr3_nt: TGTGCCAGCAGCCCCGATACTGGGGCCACAGATACGCAGTATTTT
j_call: TRBJ2-7; v_call: TRBV7-9; clone_size: once; d_call: NA; cdr3_aa: CASSLAAYEQYF; cdr3_nt: TGTGCCAGCAGCTTAGCCGCCTACGAGCAGTACTTC
j_call: TRBJ2-7; v_call: TRBV21-1; clone_size: NA; d_call: NA; cdr3_aa: CASRTSTYEQYF; cdr3_nt: TGTGCCAGCAGGACATCAACCTACGAGCAGTACTTC
j_call: TRBJ1-4; v_call: TRBV28; clone_size: NA; d_call: TRBD1; cdr3_aa: CASSSPTGGVGEKLFF; cdr3_nt: TGTGCCAGCAGTTCCCCGACAGGGGGCGTCGGTGAAAAACTGTTTTTT
j_call: TRBJ2-7; v_call: TRBV10-3; clone_size: NA; d_call: TRBD2; cdr3_aa: CAIKQGGSEQYF; cdr3_nt: TGTGCCATCAAGCAGGGAGGGAGCGAGCAGTACTTC
j_call: TRBJ1-4; v_call: TRBV9; clone_size: NA; d_call: NA; cdr3_aa: CASSPTTNEKLFF; cdr3_nt: TGTGCCAGCAGCCCCACAACTAATGAAAAACTGTTTTTT
j_call: TRBJ2-2; v_call: TRBV19; clone_size: once; d_call: TRBD1; cdr3_aa: CASSVGDRINGELFF; cdr3_nt: TGTGCCAGTAGTGTTGGGGACAGAATTAACGGGGAGCTGTTTTTT
j_call: TRBJ1-5; v_call: TRBV19; clone_size: NA; d_call: TRBD1; cdr3_aa: CATIGTGVAQPQHF; cdr3_nt: TGTGCCACCATTGGGACAGGGGTTGCTCAGCCCCAGCATTTT
j_call: TRBJ1-1; v_call: TRBV25-1; clone_size: NA; d_call: NA; cdr3_aa: CASWGGNTEAFF; cdr3_nt: TGTGCCAGTTGGGGGGGGAACACTGAAGCTTTCTTT
j_call: TRBJ1-2; v_call: TRBV3-1/TRBV3-2; clone_size: NA; d_call: TRBD1; cdr3_aa: CASSQDPTGNYGYTF; cdr3_nt: TGTGCCAGCAGCCAAGATCCGACAGGGAACTATGGCTACACCTTC
j_call: TRBJ1-2; v_call: TRBV3-1/TRBV3-2; clone_size: NA; d_call: NA; cdr3_aa: CASSVGGRRGYTF; cdr3_nt: TGTGCCAGCAGCGTCGGGGGGCGCCGGGGCTACACCTTC
j_call: TRBJ1-1; v_call: TRBV7-8; clone_size: NA; d_call: NA; cdr3_aa: CASSRKKGNLNTEAFF; cdr3_nt: TGTGCCAGCAGCCGCAAAAAGGGGAACCTGAACACTGAAGCTTTCTTT
j_call: TRBJ2-2; v_call: TRBV19; clone_size: NA; d_call: TRBD1; cdr3_aa: CASSSRDRGYTGELFF; cdr3_nt: TGTGCCAGTAGTAGCCGGGACAGGGGTTACACCGGGGAGCTGTTTTTT
j_call: TRBJ2-3; v_call: TRBV14; clone_size: NA; d_call: NA; cdr3_aa: CASSQGMSLRLLDTQYF; cdr3_nt: TGTGCCAGCAGCCAAGGAATGTCACTAAGACTCTTGGATACGCAGTATTTT
j_call: TRBJ2-7; v_call: TRBV4-3; clone_size: NA; d_call: TRBD1; cdr3_aa: CASSQAGTGAYEQYF; cdr3_nt: TGCGCCAGCAGCCAAGCCGGGACAGGGGCCTACGAGCAGTACTTC
j_call: TRBJ1-1; v_call: TRBV24-1; clone_size: NA; d_call: TRBD1; cdr3_aa: CATSASDRPSTEAFF; cdr3_nt: TGTGCCACCAGTGCCTCGGACAGGCCCTCCACTGAAGCTTTCTTT
j_call: TRBJ2-4; v_call: TRBV20-1; clone_size: NA; d_call: NA; cdr3_aa: CSASIPDRAKNIQYF; cdr3_nt: TGCAGTGCTAGTATTCCCGACAGGGCCAAAAACATTCAGTACTTC
j_call: TRBJ1-1; v_call: TRBV5-1; clone_size: NA; d_call: TRBD1; cdr3_aa: CASSLRQGANSEAFF; cdr3_nt: TGCGCCAGCAGCCTCCGACAGGGGGCAAATTCTGAAGCTTTCTTT
j_call: TRBJ1-1; v_call: TRBV5-1; clone_size: NA; d_call: NA; cdr3_aa: CASSLGYVREAFF; cdr3_nt: TGCGCCAGCAGCTTGGGCTATGTTCGGGAAGCTTTCTTT
j_call: TRBJ1-5; v_call: TRBV18; clone_size: NA; d_call: NA; cdr3_aa: CASSLDRSNQPQHF; cdr3_nt: TGTGCCAGCTCACTGGACAGAAGCAATCAGCCCCAGCATTTT
j_call: TRBJ1-3; v_call: TRBV28; clone_size: NA; d_call: NA; cdr3_aa: CASTQGGDASGNTIYF; cdr3_nt: TGTGCCAGCACCCAGGGAGGGGATGCCTCTGGAAACACCATATATTTT
j_call: TRBJ1-2; v_call: TRBV15; clone_size: once; d_call: NA; cdr3_aa: CATQRIKGANYGYTF; cdr3_nt: TGTGCCACTCAAAGGATAAAGGGAGCTAACTATGGCTACACCTTC
j_call: TRBJ2-7; v_call: TRBV24-1; clone_size: NA; d_call: NA; cdr3_aa: CATSDPYRDEQYF; cdr3_nt: TGTGCCACCAGTGATCCATACAGGGACGAGCAGTACTTC
j_call: TRBJ1-2; v_call: TRBV10-3; clone_size: NA; d_call: NA; cdr3_aa: CAISVGGDNYGYTF; cdr3_nt: TGTGCCATCAGTGTTGGAGGGGATAACTATGGCTACACCTTC
j_call: TRBJ1-5; v_call: TRBV18; clone_size: NA; d_call: NA; cdr3_aa: CASSPRDTFNQPQHF; cdr3_nt: TGTGCCAGCTCACCACGAGACACTTTCAATCAGCCCCAGCATTTT
j_call: TRBJ1-1; v_call: TRBV20-1; clone_size: NA; d_call: NA; cdr3_aa: CSASRSGNTEAFF; cdr3_nt: TGCAGTGCTAGTCGCAGTGGGAACACTGAAGCTTTCTTT
j_call: TRBJ1-5; v_call: TRBV20-1; clone_size: NA; d_call: TRBD1; cdr3_aa: CSASGDRGRDQPQHF; cdr3_nt: TGCAGTGCTAGTGGGGACAGGGGTCGGGATCAGCCCCAGCATTTT